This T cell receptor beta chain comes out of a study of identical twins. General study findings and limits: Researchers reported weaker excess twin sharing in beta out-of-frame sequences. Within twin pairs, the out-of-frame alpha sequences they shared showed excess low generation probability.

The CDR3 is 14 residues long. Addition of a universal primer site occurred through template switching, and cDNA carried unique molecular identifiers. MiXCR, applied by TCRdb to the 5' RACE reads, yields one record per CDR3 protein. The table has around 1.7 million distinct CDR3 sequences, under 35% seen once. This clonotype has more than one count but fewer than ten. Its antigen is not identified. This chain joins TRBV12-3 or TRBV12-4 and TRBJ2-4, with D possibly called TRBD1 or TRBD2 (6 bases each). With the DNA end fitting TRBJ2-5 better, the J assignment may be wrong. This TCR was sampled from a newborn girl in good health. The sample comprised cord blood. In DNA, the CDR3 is TGTGCCAGCAGTCCCAAGAGGGGGAGGGAGACCCAGTACTTC. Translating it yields CASSPKRGRETQYF.